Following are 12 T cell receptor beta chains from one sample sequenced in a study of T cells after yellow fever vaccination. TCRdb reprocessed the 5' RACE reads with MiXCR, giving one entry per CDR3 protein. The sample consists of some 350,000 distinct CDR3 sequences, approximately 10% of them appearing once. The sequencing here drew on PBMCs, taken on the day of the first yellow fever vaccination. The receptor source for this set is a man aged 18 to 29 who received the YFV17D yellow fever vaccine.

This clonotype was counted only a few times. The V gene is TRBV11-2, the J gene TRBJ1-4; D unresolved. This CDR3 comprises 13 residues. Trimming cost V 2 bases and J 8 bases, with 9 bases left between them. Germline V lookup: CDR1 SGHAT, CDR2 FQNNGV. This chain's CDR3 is CASSLSHSEKLFF. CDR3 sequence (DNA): TGTGCCAGCAGCTTATCCCACTCCGAAAAACTGTTTTTT.

The CDR3 loop reads CATREHGLAKNIQYF. The CDR3 DNA follows: TGTGCCACCAGGGAGCACGGATTAGCCAAAAACATTCAGTACTTC. The chain combines TRBV15 with TRBJ2-4; D ambiguous. This CDR3 region has 15 residues. The germline V gene encodes CDR1 LNHNV and CDR2 YYDKDF (reference sequence). V shed 6 bases and J shed 0 bases, with 12 bases lying between them.

The CDR3 bases are TGCGCCAGCAGCTCCGTCAAGTACGAGCAGTACGTC. Translating it yields CASSSVKYEQYV. The chain joins TRBV5-1 to TRBJ2-7; D remains ambiguous. V lost 3 bases and J 4 bases, leaving 8 bases between the germline ends. The germline CDR1 and CDR2 sequences are SGHRS and YFSETQ. The CDR3 is made up of 12 amino acids.

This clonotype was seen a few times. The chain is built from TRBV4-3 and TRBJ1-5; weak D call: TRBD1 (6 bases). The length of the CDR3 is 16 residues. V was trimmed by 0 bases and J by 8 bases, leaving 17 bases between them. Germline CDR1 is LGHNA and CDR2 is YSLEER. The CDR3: CASSQDYSRGFEPQHF. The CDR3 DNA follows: TGCGCCAGCAGCCAAGATTACTCCAGGGGTTTTGAGCCCCAGCATTTT.

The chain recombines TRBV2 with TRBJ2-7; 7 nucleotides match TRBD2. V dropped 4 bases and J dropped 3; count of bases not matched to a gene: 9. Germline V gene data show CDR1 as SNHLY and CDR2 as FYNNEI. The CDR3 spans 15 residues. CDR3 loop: CASSVERGPNYEQYF. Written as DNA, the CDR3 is TGTGCCAGCAGTGTAGAGCGGGGACCCAACTACGAGCAGTACTTC.

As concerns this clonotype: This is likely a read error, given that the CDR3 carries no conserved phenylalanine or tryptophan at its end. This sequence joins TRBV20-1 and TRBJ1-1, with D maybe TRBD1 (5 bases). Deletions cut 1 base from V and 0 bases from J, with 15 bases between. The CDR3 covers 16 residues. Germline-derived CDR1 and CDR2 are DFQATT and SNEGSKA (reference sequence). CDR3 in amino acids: CSARGQGDFMNTEAFL. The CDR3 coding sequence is TGCAGTGCTAGAGGCCAAGGGGATTTTATGAACACTGAAGCTTTCTTG.

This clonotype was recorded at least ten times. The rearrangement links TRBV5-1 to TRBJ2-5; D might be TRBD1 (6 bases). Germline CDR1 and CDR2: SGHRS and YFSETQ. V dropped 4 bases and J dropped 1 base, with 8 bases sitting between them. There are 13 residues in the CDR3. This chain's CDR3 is CASSKGVQETQYF. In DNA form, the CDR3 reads TGCGCCAGCAGCAAGGGGGTCCAAGAGACCCAGTACTTC.

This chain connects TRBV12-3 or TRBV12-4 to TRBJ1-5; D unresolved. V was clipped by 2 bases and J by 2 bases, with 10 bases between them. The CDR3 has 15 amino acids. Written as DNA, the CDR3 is TGTGCCAGCAGTTTATGGGGAGGTGGCAATCAGCCCCAGCATTTT. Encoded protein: CASSLWGGGNQPQHF.

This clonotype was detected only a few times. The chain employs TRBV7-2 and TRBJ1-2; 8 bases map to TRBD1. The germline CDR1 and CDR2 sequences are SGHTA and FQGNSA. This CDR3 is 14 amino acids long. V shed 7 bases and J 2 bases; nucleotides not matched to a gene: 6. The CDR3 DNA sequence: TGTGCCAGCACCTGGACAGGGCCCAACTATGGCTACACCTTC. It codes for CASTWTGPNYGYTF.

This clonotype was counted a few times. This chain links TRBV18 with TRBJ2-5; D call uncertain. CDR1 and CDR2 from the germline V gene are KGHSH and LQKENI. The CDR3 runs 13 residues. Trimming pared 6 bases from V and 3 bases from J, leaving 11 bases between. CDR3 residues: CASSQTLEETQYF. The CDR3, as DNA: TGTGCCAGCTCCCAGACTCTGGAAGAGACCCAGTACTTC.

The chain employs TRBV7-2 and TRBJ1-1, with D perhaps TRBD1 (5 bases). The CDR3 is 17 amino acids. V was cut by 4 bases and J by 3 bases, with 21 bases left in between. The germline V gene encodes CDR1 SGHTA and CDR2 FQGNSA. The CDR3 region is CASSSSMRARRDTEAFF. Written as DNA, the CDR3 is TGTGCCAGCAGCTCCAGCATGAGGGCACGCAGGGACACTGAAGCTTTCTTT.

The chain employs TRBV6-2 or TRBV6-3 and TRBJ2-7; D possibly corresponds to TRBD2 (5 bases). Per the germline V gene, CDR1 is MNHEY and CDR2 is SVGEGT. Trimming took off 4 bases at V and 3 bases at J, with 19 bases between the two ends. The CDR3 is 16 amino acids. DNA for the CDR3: TGTGCCAGCAGTTTCAACGGCCGGGGTTCATTCTACGAGCAGTACTTC. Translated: CASSFNGRGSFYEQYF.